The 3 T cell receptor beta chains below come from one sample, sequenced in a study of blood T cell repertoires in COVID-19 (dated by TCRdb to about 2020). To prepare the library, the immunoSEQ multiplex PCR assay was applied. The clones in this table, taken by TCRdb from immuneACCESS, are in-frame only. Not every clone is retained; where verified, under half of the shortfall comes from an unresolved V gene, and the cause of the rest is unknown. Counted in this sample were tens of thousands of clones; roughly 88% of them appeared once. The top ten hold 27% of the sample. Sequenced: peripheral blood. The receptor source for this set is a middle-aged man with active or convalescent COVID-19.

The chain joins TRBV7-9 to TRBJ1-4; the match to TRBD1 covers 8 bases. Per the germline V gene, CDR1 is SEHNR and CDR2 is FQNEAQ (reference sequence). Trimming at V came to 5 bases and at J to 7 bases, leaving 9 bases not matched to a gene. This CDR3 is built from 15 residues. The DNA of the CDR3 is TGTGCCAGCAGCGACGGCGGACAGGGTGGTGAAAAACTGTTTTTT. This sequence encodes CASSDGGQGGEKLFF.

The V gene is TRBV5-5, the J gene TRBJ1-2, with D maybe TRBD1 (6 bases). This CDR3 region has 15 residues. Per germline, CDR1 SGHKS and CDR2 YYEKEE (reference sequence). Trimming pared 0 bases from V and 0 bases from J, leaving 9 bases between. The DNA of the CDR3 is TGTGCCAGCAGCTTGGTCCAGGGGCCTAACTATGGCTACACCTTC. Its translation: CASSLVQGPNYGYTF.

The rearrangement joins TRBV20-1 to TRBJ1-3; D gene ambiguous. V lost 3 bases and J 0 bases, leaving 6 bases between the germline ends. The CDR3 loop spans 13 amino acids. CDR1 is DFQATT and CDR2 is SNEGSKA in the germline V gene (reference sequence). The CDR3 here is CSASAFSGNTIYF. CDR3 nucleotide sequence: TGCAGTGCTAGTGCTTTCTCTGGAAACACCATATATTTT.